There are many counts of the clone carrying this T cell receptor beta chain. The antigen remains unidentified. Trimming took 3 bases from V and 6 from J; bases not matched to a gene: 4. The CDR3 covers 16 residues. CDR1 SGHRS and CDR2 YFSETQ come from the germline V gene. Sample-barcoded 5' priming and a J-beta primer mix drove a second PCR of roughly 7 to 11 cycles. TCRdb redid the calling of the 5' RACE reads with MiXCR, one entry per CDR3 protein. This sample has around 870,000 distinct CDR3 sequences; 25% to 35% occur once, and the top ten carry roughly 17%. The sample belongs to a study of blood T cells in healthy people across ages. Every participating donor contributed about 10 milliliters of peripheral blood through a draw. Findings of the study overall: Aged donors had fewer naive CD4+ cells and lower diversity than long-lived donors.

V and J are TRBV5-1 and TRBJ2-3; 16 nucleotides agree with TRBD2. The sequenced sample was blood. The sequence was obtained from a woman older than 75 in good health. CDR3 in DNA: TGCGCCAGCAGCTCCGGGACTAGCGGGGGGGCGGATACGCAGTATTTT. This sequence encodes CASSSGTSGGADTQYF.